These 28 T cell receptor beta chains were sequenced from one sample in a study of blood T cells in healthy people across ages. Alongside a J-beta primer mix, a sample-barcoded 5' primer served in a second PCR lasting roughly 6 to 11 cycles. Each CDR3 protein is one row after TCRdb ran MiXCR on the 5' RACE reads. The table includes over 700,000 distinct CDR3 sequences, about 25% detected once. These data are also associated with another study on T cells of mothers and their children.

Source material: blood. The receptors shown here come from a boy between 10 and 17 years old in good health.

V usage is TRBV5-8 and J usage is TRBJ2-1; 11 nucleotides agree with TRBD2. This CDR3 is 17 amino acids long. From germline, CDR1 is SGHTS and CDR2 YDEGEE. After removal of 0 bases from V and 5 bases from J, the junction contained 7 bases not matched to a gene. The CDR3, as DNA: TGTGCCAGCAGCTTGGAAATAGCGGGGGGGTTAGACAATGAGCAGTTCTTC. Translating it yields CASSLEIAGGLDNEQFF.

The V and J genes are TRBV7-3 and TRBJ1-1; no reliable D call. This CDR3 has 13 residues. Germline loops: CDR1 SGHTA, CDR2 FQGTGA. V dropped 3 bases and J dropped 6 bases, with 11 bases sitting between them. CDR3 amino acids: CASSLVEGAEAFF. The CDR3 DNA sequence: TGTGCCAGCAGCTTGGTGGAAGGAGCTGAAGCTTTCTTT. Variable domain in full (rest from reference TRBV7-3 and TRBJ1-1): GAGVSQTPSNKVTEKGKYVELRCDPISGHTALYWYRQSLGQGPEFLIYFQGTGAADDSGLPNDRFFAVRPEGSVSTLKIQRTERGDSAVYLCASSLVEGAEAFFGQGTRLTVV.

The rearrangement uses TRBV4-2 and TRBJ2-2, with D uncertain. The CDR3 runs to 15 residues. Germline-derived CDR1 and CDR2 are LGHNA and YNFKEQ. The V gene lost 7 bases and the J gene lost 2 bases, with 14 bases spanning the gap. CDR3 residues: CASNLVSGNTGELFF. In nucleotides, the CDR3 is TGTGCCAGCAACCTAGTCTCGGGCAACACCGGGGAGCTGTTTTTT.

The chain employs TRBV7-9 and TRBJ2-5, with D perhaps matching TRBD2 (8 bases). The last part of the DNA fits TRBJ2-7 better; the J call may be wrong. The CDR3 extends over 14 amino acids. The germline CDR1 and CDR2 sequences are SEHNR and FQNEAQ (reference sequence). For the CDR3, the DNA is TGTGCCAGCACGGGAGGGGGCAGAGGCTACGAGCAGTACTTC. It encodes CASTGGGRGYEQYF.

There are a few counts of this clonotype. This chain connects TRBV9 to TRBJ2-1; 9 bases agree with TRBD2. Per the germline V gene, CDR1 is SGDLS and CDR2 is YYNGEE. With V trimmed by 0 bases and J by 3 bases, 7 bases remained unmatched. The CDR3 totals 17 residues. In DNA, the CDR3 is TGTGCCAGCAGCGTAGGGGTAGCGGGAGACTTCTACAATGAGCAGTTCTTC. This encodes CASSVGVAGDFYNEQFF.

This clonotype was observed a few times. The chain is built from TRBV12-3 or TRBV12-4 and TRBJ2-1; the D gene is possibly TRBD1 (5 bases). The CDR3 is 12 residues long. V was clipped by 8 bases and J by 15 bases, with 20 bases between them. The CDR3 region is CASYSGYGVGFF. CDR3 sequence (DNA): TGTGCCAGCTACTCAGGGTATGGGGTGGGGTTCTTC.

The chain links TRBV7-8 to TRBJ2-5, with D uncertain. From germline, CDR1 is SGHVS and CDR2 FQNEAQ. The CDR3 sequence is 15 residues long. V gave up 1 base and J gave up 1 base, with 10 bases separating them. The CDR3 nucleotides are TGTGCCAGCAGCTTAGTGGCAGGTTCCCAAGAGACCCAGTACTTC. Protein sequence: CASSLVAGSQETQYF.

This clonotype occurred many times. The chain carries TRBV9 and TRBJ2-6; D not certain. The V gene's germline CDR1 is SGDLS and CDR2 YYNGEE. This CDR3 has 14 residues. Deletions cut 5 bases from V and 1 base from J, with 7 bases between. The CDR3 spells CASSVGSGANVLTF. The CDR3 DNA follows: TGTGCCAGCAGTGTGGGTTCTGGGGCCAACGTCCTGACTTTC.

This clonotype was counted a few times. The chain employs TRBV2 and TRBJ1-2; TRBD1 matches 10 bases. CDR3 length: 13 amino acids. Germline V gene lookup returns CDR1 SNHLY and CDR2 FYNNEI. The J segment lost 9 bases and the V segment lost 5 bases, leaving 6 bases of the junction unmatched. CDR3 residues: CASSPGTGARYTF. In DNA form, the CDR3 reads TGTGCCAGCAGTCCCGGGACAGGGGCCCGCTACACCTTC.

The chain's CDR3 is CASSLIQGANHEKLFF. CDR3 bases: TGCGCCAGCAGCCTTATACAGGGGGCTAACCATGAAAAACTGTTTTTT. The chain is built from TRBV5-1 and TRBJ1-4, with 9 bases identical to TRBD1. The CDR3 spans 16 residues. V lost 4 bases to trimming and J lost 6 bases; unmatched junction nucleotides: 10. CDR1 is SGHRS, CDR2 YFSETQ, per germline.

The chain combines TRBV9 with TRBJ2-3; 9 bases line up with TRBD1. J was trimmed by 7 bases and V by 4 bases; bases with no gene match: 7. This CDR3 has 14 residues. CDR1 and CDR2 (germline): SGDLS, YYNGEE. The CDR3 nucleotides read TGTGCCAGCAGCCAAGGACAGGGGACACATACGCAGTATTTT. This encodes CASSQGQGTHTQYF.

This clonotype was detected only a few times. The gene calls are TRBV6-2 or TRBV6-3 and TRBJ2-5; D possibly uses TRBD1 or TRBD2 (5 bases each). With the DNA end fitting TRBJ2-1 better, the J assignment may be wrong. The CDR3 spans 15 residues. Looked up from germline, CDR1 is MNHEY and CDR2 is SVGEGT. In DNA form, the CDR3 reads TGTGCCAGCAGTTACGAGGGTCAGGGATACAATGAGCAGTTCTTC. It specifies CASSYEGQGYNEQFF.

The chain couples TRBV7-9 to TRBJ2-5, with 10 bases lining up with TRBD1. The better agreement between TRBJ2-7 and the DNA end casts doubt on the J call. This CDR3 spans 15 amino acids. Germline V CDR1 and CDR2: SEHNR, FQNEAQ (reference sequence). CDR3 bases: TGTGCCAGCAGCCTAGACGGGACAGGGGATTACGAGCAGTACTTC. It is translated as CASSLDGTGDYEQYF.

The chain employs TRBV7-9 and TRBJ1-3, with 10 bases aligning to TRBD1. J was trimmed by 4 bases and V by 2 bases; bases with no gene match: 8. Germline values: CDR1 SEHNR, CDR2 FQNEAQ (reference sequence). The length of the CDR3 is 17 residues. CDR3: CASSLTLTGGIGNTIYF. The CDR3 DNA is TGTGCCAGCAGCTTAACGTTGACAGGGGGCATCGGAAACACCATATATTTT.

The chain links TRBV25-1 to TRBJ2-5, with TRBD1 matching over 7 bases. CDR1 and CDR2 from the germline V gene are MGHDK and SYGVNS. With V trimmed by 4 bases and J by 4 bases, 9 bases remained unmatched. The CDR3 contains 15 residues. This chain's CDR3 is CASSGTQGSGETQYF. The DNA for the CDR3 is TGTGCCAGCAGTGGCACACAGGGGAGTGGAGAGACCCAGTACTTC.

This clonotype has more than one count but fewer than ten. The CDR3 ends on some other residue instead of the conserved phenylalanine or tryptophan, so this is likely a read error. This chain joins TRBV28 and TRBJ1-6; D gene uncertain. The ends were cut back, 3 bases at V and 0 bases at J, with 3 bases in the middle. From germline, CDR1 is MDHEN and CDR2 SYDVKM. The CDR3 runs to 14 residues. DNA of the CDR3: TGTGCCAGCAGTTTGGGCTCCTATAATTCACCCCTCCACCTT. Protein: CASSLGSYNSPLHL.

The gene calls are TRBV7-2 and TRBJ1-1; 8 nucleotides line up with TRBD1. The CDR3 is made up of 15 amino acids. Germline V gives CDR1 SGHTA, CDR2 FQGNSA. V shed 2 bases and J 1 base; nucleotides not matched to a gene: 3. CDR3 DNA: TGTGCCAGCAGCTTAAGGCAGGGGGCGAACACTGAAGCTTTCTTT. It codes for CASSLRQGANTEAFF.

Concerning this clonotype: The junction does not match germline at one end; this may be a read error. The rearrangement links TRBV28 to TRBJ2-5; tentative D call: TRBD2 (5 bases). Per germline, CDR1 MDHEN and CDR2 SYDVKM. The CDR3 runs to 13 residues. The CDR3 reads CASTFRGGNERFF. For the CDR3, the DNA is TGTGCCAGCACCTTCAGAGGTGGAAATGAGCGGTTCTTC.

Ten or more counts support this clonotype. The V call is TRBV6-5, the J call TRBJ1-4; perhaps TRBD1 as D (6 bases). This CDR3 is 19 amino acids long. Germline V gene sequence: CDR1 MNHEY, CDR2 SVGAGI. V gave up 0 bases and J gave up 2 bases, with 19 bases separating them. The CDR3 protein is CASSYSIQGLGLTNEKLFF. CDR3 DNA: TGTGCCAGCAGTTACTCGATACAGGGCCTGGGTTTGACTAATGAAAAACTGTTTTTT.

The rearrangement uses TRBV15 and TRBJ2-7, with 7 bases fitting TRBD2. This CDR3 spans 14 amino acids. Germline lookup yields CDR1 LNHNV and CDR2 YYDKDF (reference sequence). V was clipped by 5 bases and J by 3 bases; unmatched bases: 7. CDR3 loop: CATSPREAGYEQYF. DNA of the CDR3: TGTGCCACCAGCCCCCGGGAGGCGGGCTACGAGCAGTACTTC.

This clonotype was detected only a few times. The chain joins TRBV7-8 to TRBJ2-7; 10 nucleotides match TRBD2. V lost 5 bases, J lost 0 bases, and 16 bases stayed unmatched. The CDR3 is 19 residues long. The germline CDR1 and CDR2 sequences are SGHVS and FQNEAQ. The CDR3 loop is CASSPPGLAPRFFSYEQYF. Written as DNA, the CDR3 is TGTGCCAGCAGCCCTCCGGGACTAGCGCCTAGATTTTTCTCCTACGAGCAGTACTTC.

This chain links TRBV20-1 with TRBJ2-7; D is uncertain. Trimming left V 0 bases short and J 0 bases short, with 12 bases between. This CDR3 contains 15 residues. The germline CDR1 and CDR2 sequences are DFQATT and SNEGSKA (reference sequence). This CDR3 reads CSARDRATYSYEQYF. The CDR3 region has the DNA TGCAGTGCTAGAGATCGAGCTACGTACTCCTACGAGCAGTACTTC.

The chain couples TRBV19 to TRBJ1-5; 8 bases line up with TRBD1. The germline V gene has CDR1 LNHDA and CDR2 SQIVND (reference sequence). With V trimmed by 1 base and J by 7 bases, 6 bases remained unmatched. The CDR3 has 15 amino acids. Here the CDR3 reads CASSIGQGAKQPQHF. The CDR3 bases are TGTGCCAGTAGTATAGGCCAGGGGGCAAAGCAGCCCCAGCATTTT.

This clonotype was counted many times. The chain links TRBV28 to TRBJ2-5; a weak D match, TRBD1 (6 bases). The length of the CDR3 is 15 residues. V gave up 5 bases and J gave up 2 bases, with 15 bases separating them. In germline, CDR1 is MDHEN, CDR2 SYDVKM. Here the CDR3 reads CASSITSRGQETQYF. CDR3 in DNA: TGTGCCAGCAGTATTACTTCCAGGGGACAAGAGACCCAGTACTTC.

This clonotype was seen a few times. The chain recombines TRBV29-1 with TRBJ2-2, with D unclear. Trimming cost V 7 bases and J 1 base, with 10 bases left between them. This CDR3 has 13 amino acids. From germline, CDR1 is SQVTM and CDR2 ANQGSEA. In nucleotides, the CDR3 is TGCAGCGCCATTACAGAGAACACCGGGGAGCTGTTTTTT. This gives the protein CSAITENTGELFF.

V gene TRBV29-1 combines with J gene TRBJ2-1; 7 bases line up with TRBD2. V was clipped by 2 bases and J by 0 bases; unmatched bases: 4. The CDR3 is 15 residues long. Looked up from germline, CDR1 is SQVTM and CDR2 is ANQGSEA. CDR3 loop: CSVETVAGSYNEQFF. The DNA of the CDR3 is TGCAGCGTTGAAACGGTAGCGGGCTCCTACAATGAGCAGTTCTTC.

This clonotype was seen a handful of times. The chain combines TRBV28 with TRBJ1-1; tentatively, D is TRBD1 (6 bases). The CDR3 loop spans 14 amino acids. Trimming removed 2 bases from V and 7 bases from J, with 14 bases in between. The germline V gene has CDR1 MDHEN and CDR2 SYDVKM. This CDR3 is CASSLGGTSVEAFF. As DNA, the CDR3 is TGTGCCAGCAGTTTAGGCGGGACATCGGTTGAAGCTTTCTTT.

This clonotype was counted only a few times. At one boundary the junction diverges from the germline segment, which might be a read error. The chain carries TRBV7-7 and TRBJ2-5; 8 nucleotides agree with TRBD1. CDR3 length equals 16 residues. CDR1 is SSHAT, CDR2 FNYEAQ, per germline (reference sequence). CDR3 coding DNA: TGTGCTAGCAGCTTAGGTGGACAGGGACTCCAAGAGACCCAGTACTTC. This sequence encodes CASSLGGQGLQETQYF.